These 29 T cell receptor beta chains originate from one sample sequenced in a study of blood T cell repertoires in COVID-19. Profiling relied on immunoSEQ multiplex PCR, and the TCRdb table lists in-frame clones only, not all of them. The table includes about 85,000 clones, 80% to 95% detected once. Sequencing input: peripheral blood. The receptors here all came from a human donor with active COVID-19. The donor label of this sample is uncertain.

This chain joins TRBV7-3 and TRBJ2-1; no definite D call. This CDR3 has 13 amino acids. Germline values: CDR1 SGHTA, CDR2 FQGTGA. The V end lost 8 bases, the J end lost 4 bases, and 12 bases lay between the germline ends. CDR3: CASSPSTYNEQFF. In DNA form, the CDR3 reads TGTGCCAGCTCCCCGTCAACTTACAATGAGCAGTTCTTC.

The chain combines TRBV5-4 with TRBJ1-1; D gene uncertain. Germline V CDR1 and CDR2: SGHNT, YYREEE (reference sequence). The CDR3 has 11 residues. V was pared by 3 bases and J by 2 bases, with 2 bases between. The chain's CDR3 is CASSSNTEAFF. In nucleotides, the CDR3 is TGTGCCAGCAGCTCTAACACTGAAGCTTTCTTT.

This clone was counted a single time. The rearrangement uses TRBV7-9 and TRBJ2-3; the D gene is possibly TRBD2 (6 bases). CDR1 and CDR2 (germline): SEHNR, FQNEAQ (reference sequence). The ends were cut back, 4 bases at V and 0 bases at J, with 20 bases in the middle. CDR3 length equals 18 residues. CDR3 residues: CASSSLPGWGESTDTQYF. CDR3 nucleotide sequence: TGTGCCAGCAGCTCACTCCCAGGGTGGGGGGAAAGCACAGATACGCAGTATTTT.

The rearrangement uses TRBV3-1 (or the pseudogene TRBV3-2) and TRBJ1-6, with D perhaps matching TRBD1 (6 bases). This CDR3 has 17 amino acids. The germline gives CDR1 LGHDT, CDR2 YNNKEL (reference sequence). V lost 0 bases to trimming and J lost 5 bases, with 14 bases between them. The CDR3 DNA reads TGTGCCAGCAGCCAAGATTCCGGGGGGGCTAATAATTCACCCCTCCACTTT. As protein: CASSQDSGGANNSPLHF.

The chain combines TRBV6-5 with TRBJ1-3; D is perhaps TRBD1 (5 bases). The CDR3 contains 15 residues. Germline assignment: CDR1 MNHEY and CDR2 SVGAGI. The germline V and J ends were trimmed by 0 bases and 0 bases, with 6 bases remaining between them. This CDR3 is CASSYSGGSGNTIYF. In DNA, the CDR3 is TGTGCCAGCAGTTACTCCGGGGGCTCTGGAAACACCATATATTTT.

The CDR3 reads CASSIGQNTEAFF. Here the CDR3 DNA reads TGTGCCAGTAGTATCGGACAGAACACTGAAGCTTTCTTT. This chain joins TRBV19 and TRBJ1-1, with a possible D match to TRBD1 (5 bases). V was cut by 3 bases and J by 1 base, with 6 bases left in between. Germline loops: CDR1 LNHDA, CDR2 SQIVND (reference sequence). CDR3 size: 13 residues.

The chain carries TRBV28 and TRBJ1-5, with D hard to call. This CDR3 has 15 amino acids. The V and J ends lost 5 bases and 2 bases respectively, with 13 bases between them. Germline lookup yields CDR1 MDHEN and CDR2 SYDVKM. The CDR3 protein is CASSLSLAGNQPQHF. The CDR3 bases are TGTGCCAGCAGTCTTAGCTTGGCAGGCAATCAGCCCCAGCATTTT.

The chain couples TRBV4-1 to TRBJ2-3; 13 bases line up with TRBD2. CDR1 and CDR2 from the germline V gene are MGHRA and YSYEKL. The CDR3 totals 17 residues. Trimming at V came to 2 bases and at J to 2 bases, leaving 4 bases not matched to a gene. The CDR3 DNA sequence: TGCGCCAGCAGCCAAAGGGGACTAGCGGGGAACACAGATACGCAGTATTTT. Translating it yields CASSQRGLAGNTDTQYF.

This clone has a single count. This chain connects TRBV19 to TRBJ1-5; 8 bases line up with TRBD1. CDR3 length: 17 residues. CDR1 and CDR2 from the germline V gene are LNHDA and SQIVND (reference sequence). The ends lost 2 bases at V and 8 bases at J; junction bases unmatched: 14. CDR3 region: CASSILSLDRVKEPQHF. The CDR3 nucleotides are TGTGCCAGTAGTATACTCTCTTTGGACAGGGTCAAGGAGCCCCAGCATTTT.

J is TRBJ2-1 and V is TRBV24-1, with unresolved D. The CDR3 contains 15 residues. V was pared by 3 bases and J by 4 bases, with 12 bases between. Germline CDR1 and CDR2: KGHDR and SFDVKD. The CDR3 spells CATSDNPTEYNEQFF. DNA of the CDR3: TGTGCCACCAGTGATAACCCGACTGAGTACAATGAGCAGTTCTTC.

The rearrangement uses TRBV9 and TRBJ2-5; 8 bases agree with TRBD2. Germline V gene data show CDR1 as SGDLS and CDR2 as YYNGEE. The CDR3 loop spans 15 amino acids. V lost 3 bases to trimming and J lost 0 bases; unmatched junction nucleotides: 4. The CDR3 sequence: CASSAVAGHQETQYF. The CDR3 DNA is TGTGCCAGCAGCGCGGTAGCGGGGCACCAAGAGACCCAGTACTTC. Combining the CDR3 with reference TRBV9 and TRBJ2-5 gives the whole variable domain DSGVTQTPKHLITATGQRVTLRCSPRSGDLSVYWYQQSLDQGLQFLIQYYNGEERAKGNILERFSAQQFPDLHSELNLSSLELGDSALYFCASSAVAGHQETQYFGPGTRLLVL.

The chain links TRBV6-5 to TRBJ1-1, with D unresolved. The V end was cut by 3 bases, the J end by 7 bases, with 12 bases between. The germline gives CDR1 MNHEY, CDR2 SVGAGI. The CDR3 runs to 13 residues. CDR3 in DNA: TGTGCCAGCAGTTATGAGCGGCGGCTTGAAGCTTTCTTT. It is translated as CASSYERRLEAFF.

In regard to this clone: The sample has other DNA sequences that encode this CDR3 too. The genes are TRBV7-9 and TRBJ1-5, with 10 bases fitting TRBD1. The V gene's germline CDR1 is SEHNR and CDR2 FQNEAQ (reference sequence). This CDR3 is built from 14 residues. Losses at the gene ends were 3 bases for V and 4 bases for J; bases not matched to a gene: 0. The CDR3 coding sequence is TGTGCCAGCAGCTTGGACAGGGGGAATCAGCCCCAGCATTTT. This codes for CASSLDRGNQPQHF.

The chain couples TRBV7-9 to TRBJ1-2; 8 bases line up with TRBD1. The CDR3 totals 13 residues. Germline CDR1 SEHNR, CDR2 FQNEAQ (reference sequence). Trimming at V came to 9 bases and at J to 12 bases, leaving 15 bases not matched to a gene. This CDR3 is CASAGTGTTSNTF. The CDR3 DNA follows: TGTGCCAGTGCCGGGACAGGTACTACCAGCAACACCTTC.

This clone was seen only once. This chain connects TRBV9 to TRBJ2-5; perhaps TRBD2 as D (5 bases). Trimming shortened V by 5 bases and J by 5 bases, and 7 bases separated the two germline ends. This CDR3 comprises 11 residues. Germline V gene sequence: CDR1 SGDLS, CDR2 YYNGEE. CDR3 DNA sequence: TGTGCCAGCAGTGGAGGTGAGACCCAGTACTTC. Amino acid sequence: CASSGGETQYF.

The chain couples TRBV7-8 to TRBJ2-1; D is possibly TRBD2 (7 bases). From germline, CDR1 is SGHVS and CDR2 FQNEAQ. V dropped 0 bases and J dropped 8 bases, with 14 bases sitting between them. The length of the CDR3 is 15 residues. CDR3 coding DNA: TGTGCCAGCAGCTTAGCGGTGGGGGGGCCTGATGAGCAGTTCTTC. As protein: CASSLAVGGPDEQFF.

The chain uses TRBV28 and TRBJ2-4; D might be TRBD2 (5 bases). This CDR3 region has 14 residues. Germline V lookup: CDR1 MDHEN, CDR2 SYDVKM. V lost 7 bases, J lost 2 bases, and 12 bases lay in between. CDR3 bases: TGTGCCAGCACCTCGGGCGGGTCCAAAAACATTCAGTACTTC. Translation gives CASTSGGSKNIQYF.

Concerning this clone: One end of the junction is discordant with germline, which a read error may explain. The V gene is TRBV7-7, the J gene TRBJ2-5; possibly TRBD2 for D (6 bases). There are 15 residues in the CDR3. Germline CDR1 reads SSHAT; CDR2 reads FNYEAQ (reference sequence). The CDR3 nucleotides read TGTGCTAGCAGCCCAAACAGGAGGGCAAAGGAGACCCAGTACTTC. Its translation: CASSPNRRAKETQYF.

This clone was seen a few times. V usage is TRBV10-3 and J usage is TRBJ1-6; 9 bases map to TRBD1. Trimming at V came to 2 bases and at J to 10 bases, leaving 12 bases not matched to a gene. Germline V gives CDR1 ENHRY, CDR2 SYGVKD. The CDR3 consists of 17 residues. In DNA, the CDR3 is TGTGCCATCAGTGAGGCGTGGGACAGGGCGACTGGGTCACCCCTCCACTTT. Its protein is CAISEAWDRATGSPLHF.

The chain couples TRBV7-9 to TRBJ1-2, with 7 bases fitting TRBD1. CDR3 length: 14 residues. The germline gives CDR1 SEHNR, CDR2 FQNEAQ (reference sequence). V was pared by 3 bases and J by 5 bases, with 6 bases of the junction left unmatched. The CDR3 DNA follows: TGTGCCAGCAGCTTCCCTCAGACAGGGTATGGCTACACCTTC. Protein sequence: CASSFPQTGYGYTF.

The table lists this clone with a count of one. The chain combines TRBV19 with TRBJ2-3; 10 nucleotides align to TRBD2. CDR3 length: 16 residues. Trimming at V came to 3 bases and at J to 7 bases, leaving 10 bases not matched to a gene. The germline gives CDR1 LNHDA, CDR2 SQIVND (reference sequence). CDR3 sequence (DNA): TGTGCCAGTAGTATTTCAGGGAGCGGGGGGGCAAATACGCAGTATTTT. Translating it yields CASSISGSGGANTQYF.

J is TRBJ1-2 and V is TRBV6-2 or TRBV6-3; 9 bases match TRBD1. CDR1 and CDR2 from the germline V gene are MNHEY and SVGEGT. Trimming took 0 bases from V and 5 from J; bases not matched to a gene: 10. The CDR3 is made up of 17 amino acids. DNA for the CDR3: TGTGCCAGCAGTTACTCGACGGGGGACAGGGAGACGTATGGCTACACCTTC. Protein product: CASSYSTGDRETYGYTF.

The CDR3 reads CARFGGGPPYEQYF. CDR3 coding DNA: TGTGCCAGATTTGGCGGGGGTCCCCCCTACGAGCAGTACTTC. V is TRBV6-5 and J is TRBJ2-7, with TRBD2 identical over 7 bases. The CDR3 has 14 amino acids. Trimming took 9 bases from V and 2 from J; bases not matched to a gene: 10. Germline V gene sequence: CDR1 MNHEY, CDR2 SVGAGI.

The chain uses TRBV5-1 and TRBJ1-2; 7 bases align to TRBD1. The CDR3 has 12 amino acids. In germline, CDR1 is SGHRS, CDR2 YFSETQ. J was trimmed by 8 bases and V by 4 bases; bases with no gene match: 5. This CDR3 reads CASSTGEEGYTF. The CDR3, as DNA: TGCGCCAGCAGCACAGGGGAGGAAGGCTACACCTTC.

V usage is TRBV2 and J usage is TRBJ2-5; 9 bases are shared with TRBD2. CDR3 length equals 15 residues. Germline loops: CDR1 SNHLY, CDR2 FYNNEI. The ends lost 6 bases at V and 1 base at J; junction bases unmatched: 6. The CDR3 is CASRGRRGGQETQYF. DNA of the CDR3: TGTGCCAGCAGGGGACGGCGGGGGGGCCAAGAGACCCAGTACTTC.

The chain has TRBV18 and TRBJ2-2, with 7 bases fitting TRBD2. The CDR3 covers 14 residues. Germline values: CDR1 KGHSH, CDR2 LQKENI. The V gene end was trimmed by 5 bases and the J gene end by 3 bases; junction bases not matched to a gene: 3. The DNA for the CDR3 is TGTGCCAGCTCAAGCAGCGGGGACACCGGGGAGCTGTTTTTT. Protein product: CASSSSGDTGELFF.

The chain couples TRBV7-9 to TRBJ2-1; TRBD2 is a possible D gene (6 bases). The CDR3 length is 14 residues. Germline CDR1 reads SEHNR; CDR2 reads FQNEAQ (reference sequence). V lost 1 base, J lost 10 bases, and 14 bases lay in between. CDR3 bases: TGTGCCAGCAGCTTAGTTCCGGGACTGGCCGAGCAGTTCTTC. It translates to CASSLVPGLAEQFF. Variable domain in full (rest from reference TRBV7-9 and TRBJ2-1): DTGVSQNPRHKITKRGQNVTFRCDPISEHNRLYWYRQTLGQGPEFLTYFQNEAQLEKSRLLSDRFSAERPKGSFSTLEIQRTEQGDSAMYLCASSLVPGLAEQFFGPGTRLTVL.

CDR3 in amino acids: CASSERTVPYEQYF. DNA of the CDR3: TGTGCCAGCAGTGAGCGGACAGTCCCCTACGAGCAGTACTTC. The chain carries TRBV2 and TRBJ2-7; D is possibly TRBD1 (6 bases). The CDR3 has 14 amino acids. V was cut by 3 bases and J by 2 bases, with 11 bases left in between. Germline values: CDR1 SNHLY, CDR2 FYNNEI.

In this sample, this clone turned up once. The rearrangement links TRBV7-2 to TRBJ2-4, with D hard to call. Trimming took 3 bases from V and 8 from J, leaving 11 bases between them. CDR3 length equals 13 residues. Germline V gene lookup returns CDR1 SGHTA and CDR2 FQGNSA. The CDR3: CASSLVSTDIQYF. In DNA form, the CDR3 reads TGTGCCAGCAGCTTGGTGTCAACGGACATTCAGTACTTC.